Listed below are T cell receptor beta chains from one sample, sequenced in a study of lymphopenia after photon versus proton radiotherapy. The repertoire was sequenced with immunoSEQ multiplex PCR; TCRdb's copy has only in-frame clones and lacks some. The table shows over 25,000 clones, with approximately 80% occurring only once. The sequences come from peripheral blood, collected from a patient treated with proton-based radiotherapy. The source of these receptors is a woman in her seventies with pancreatic cancer. Both conserved end residues are part of each CDR3. D genes are given only for firm matches. Only part of the rows carry a size: once, few, many, or a class if the clone is expanded.

J gene: TRBJ2-7
D gene: .
V gene: TRBV29-1
CDR3 length: 13
clone size: few
CDR3 protein: CSVVWISSYEQYF
CDR3 DNA: TGCAGCGTTGTATGGATCTCCTCCTACGAGCAGTACTTC

J gene: TRBJ2-5
D gene: .
V gene: TRBV19
CDR3 length: 14
clone size: .
CDR3 protein: CASNRQKGVKTQYF
CDR3 DNA: TGTGCCAGTAACCGCCAAAAGGGAGTGAAGACCCAGTACTTC

J gene: TRBJ2-6
D gene: TRBD2
V gene: TRBV9
CDR3 length: 19
clone size: .
CDR3 protein: CASSQPGPAGSSGANVLTF
CDR3 DNA: TGTGCCAGCAGCCAACCGGGACCAGCGGGAAGCTCTGGGGCCAACGTCCTGACTTTC

J gene: TRBJ2-1
D gene: .
V gene: TRBV28
CDR3 length: 15
clone size: once
CDR3 protein: CASSLTGSSYNEQFF
CDR3 DNA: TGTGCCAGCAGTTTAACGGGGAGCTCCTACAATGAGCAGTTCTTC

J gene: TRBJ2-7
D gene: .
V gene: TRBV11-3
CDR3 length: 15
clone size: .
CDR3 protein: CASSLAGQSSYEQYF
CDR3 DNA: TGTGCCAGCAGCTTAGCGGGTCAGAGCTCCTACGAGCAGTACTTC

J gene: TRBJ2-1
D gene: .
V gene: TRBV11-2
CDR3 length: 13
clone size: once
CDR3 protein: CASSPKSYNEQFF
CDR3 DNA: TGTGCCAGCAGCCCGAAGTCGTACAATGAGCAGTTCTTC

J gene: TRBJ1-2
D gene: .
V gene: TRBV6-1
CDR3 length: 15
clone size: .
CDR3 protein: CASTAPGRSNYGYTF
CDR3 DNA: TGTGCCAGCACCGCACCCGGACGGAGTAACTATGGCTACACCTTC

J gene: TRBJ1-5
D gene: TRBD1
V gene: TRBV27
CDR3 length: 16
clone size: .
CDR3 protein: CASSSLDRVSNQPQHF
CDR3 DNA: TGTGCCAGCAGTTCCTTAGACAGGGTCAGCAATCAGCCCCAGCATTTT

J gene: TRBJ1-1
D gene: .
V gene: TRBV4-1
CDR3 length: 14
clone size: .
CDR3 protein: CASSQSGTNTEAFF
CDR3 DNA: TGCGCCAGCAGCCAATCAGGGACGAACACTGAAGCTTTCTTT

J gene: TRBJ2-7
D gene: TRBD2
V gene: TRBV19
CDR3 length: 14
clone size: medium-sized
CDR3 protein: CASSRGTSSYEQYF
CDR3 DNA: TGTGCCAGTAGCCGGGGGACTAGTTCCTACGAGCAGTACTTC

J gene: TRBJ1-2
D gene: TRBD1
V gene: TRBV29-1
CDR3 length: 16
clone size: medium-sized
CDR3 protein: CSVEFRGDRVENGYTF
CDR3 DNA: TGCAGCGTTGAGTTTCGGGGAGACAGGGTTGAGAATGGCTACACCTTC

J gene: TRBJ2-2
D gene: TRBD1
V gene: TRBV4-1
CDR3 length: 17
clone size: .
CDR3 protein: CASSQEKDRAITGELFF
CDR3 DNA: TGCGCCAGCAGCCAAGAGAAAGACAGGGCGATCACCGGGGAGCTGTTTTTT

J gene: TRBJ2-2
D gene: .
V gene: TRBV5-4
CDR3 length: 14
clone size: .
CDR3 protein: CASSGRPNTGELFF
CDR3 DNA: TGTGCCAGCAGCGGCAGGCCGAACACCGGGGAGCTGTTTTTT

J gene: TRBJ2-3
D gene: .
V gene: TRBV9
CDR3 length: 16
clone size: .
CDR3 protein: CASSVASSGYTDTQYF
CDR3 DNA: TGTGCCAGCAGCGTAGCTAGTAGCGGCTACACAGATACGCAGTATTTT

J gene: TRBJ1-2
D gene: .
V gene: TRBV4-3
CDR3 length: 17
clone size: .
CDR3 protein: CASSQDLAPRADYGYTF
CDR3 DNA: TGCGCCAGCAGCCAAGACCTCGCACCCAGGGCCGACTATGGCTACACCTTC

J gene: TRBJ2-3
D gene: .
V gene: TRBV12-5
CDR3 length: 16
clone size: .
CDR3 protein: CASGLGSIGGTDTQYF
CDR3 DNA: TGTGCTAGTGGTTTGGGAAGTATAGGGGGCACAGATACGCAGTATTTT

J gene: TRBJ2-7
D gene: .
V gene: TRBV30
CDR3 length: 13
clone size: .
CDR3 protein: CAWSVQQVYEQYF
CDR3 DNA: TGTGCCTGGAGTGTACAACAGGTCTACGAGCAGTACTTC

J gene: TRBJ2-5
D gene: .
V gene: TRBV5-1
CDR3 length: 13
clone size: .
CDR3 protein: CASSPGEVETQYF
CDR3 DNA: TGCGCCAGCAGCCCAGGGGAGGTGGAGACCCAGTACTTC

J gene: TRBJ2-5
D gene: TRBD2
V gene: TRBV6-1
CDR3 length: 13
clone size: .
CDR3 protein: CASRSSGAETQYF
CDR3 DNA: TGTGCCAGCAGAAGTAGCGGGGCAGAGACCCAGTACTTC

J gene: TRBJ1-1
D gene: .
V gene: TRBV15
CDR3 length: 14
clone size: .
CDR3 protein: CATSREGVGTEAFF
CDR3 DNA: TGTGCCACCAGCAGAGAGGGTGTCGGCACTGAAGCTTTCTTT

J gene: TRBJ2-7
D gene: .
V gene: TRBV7-6
CDR3 length: 15
clone size: .
CDR3 protein: CASSLELGTFYEQYF
CDR3 DNA: TGTGCCAGCAGCTTAGAACTGGGGACCTTCTACGAGCAGTACTTC

J gene: TRBJ2-1
D gene: TRBD1
V gene: TRBV9
CDR3 length: 15
clone size: .
CDR3 protein: CASSLKQGSGDEQFF
CDR3 DNA: TGTGCCAGCAGCCTTAAACAGGGGTCAGGTGATGAGCAGTTCTTC

J gene: TRBJ1-1
D gene: .
V gene: TRBV5-4
CDR3 length: 15
clone size: few
CDR3 protein: CASRPVTAGRYEAFF
CDR3 DNA: TGTGCCAGCAGACCTGTAACGGCCGGACGATACGAAGCTTTCTTT

J gene: TRBJ2-7
D gene: .
V gene: TRBV27
CDR3 length: 13
clone size: .
CDR3 protein: CASAGDSAYEQYF
CDR3 DNA: TGTGCCAGTGCCGGGGACTCGGCCTACGAGCAGTACTTC

J gene: TRBJ2-1
D gene: TRBD2
V gene: TRBV29-1
CDR3 length: 13
clone size: once
CDR3 protein: CSVVGGRVDEQFF
CDR3 DNA: TGCAGCGTTGTCGGCGGGAGGGTGGATGAGCAGTTCTTC

J gene: TRBJ2-3
D gene: .
V gene: TRBV19
CDR3 length: 16
clone size: .
CDR3 protein: CASSIDSSGSTDTQYF
CDR3 DNA: TGTGCCAGTAGTATAGATAGTAGCGGCAGCACAGATACGCAGTATTTT

J gene: TRBJ2-7
D gene: .
V gene: TRBV11-3
CDR3 length: 14
clone size: .
CDR3 protein: CASSLAPTYYEQYF
CDR3 DNA: TGTGCCAGCAGCTTAGCTCCGACGTACTACGAGCAGTACTTC

J gene: TRBJ2-4
D gene: .
V gene: TRBV19
CDR3 length: 13
clone size: .
CDR3 protein: CASASVAKNIQYF
CDR3 DNA: TGTGCCAGTGCGTCAGTAGCCAAAAACATTCAGTACTTC

J gene: TRBJ2-7
D gene: .
V gene: TRBV11-2
CDR3 length: 16
clone size: .
CDR3 protein: CASSLYGTLSSYEQYF
CDR3 DNA: TGTGCCAGCAGCTTATATGGGACACTATCTTCCTACGAGCAGTACTTC

J gene: TRBJ2-5
D gene: .
V gene: TRBV21-1
CDR3 length: 15
clone size: .
CDR3 protein: CASSKEGQGNETQYF
CDR3 DNA: TGTGCCAGCAGCAAAGAGGGGCAGGGAAACGAGACCCAGTACTTC

J gene: TRBJ2-3
D gene: .
V gene: TRBV9
CDR3 length: 14
clone size: .
CDR3 protein: CASSATPSTDTQYF
CDR3 DNA: TGTGCCAGCAGTGCGACTCCTAGCACAGATACGCAGTATTTT

J gene: TRBJ2-4
D gene: TRBD2
V gene: TRBV5-4
CDR3 length: 14
clone size: .
CDR3 protein: CASTTNGLGNIQYF
CDR3 DNA: TGTGCCAGCACCACGAACGGACTAGGGAACATTCAGTACTTC

J gene: TRBJ2-1
D gene: TRBD2
V gene: TRBV7-8
CDR3 length: 15
clone size: .
CDR3 protein: CASSFSGRSSNEQFF
CDR3 DNA: TGTGCCAGCAGCTTTAGCGGGAGAAGTAGCAATGAGCAGTTCTTC

J gene: TRBJ2-7
D gene: TRBD2
V gene: TRBV11-2
CDR3 length: 16
clone size: .
CDR3 protein: CASSLAASGSIYEQYF
CDR3 DNA: TGTGCCAGCAGCTTAGCGGCTAGCGGGAGTATCTACGAGCAGTACTTC

J gene: TRBJ2-7
D gene: .
V gene: TRBV7-9
CDR3 length: 14
clone size: .
CDR3 protein: CASSLERWGFEQYF
CDR3 DNA: TGTGCCAGCAGCTTAGAAAGATGGGGCTTCGAGCAGTACTTC

J gene: TRBJ1-2
D gene: .
V gene: TRBV5-4
CDR3 length: 12
clone size: once
CDR3 protein: CASSQSVGGYTF
CDR3 DNA: TGTGCCAGCAGCCAGTCCGTGGGTGGCTACACCTTC

J gene: TRBJ2-2
D gene: TRBD2
V gene: TRBV5-1
CDR3 length: 16
clone size: .
CDR3 protein: CASSLEGTSGSGELFF
CDR3 DNA: TGCGCCAGCAGCTTGGAAGGGACTAGCGGATCCGGGGAGCTGTTTTTT

J gene: TRBJ2-4
D gene: TRBD1
V gene: TRBV28
CDR3 length: 16
clone size: .
CDR3 protein: CASSRGQGLAKNIQYF
CDR3 DNA: TGTGCCAGCAGCCGGGGACAGGGACTAGCCAAAAACATTCAGTACTTC

J gene: TRBJ1-5
D gene: .
V gene: TRBV28
CDR3 length: 15
clone size: .
CDR3 protein: CASSGREGYNQPQHF
CDR3 DNA: TGTGCCAGCTCAGGGAGGGAGGGTTACAATCAGCCCCAGCATTTT

J gene: TRBJ2-7
D gene: .
V gene: TRBV2
CDR3 length: 15
clone size: .
CDR3 protein: CASSEGTGVLYEQYF
CDR3 DNA: TGTGCCAGCAGTGAAGGCACGGGTGTTCTCTACGAGCAGTACTTC

J gene: TRBJ2-1
D gene: TRBD1
V gene: TRBV19
CDR3 length: 19
clone size: .
CDR3 protein: CASSTYRDSPQHHYNEQFF
CDR3 DNA: TGTGCCAGTAGTACTTACCGGGACAGCCCACAGCACCACTACAATGAGCAGTTCTTC